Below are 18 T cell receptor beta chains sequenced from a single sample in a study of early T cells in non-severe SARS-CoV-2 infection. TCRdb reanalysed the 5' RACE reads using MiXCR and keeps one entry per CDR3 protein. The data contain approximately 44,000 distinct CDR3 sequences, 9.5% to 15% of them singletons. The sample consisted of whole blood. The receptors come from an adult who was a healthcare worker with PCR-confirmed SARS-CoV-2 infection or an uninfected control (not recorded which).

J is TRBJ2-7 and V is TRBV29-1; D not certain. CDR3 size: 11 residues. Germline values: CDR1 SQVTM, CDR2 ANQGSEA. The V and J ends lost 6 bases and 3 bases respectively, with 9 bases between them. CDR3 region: CSVHLGYEQYF. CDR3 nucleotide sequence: TGCAGCGTGCACCTGGGCTACGAGCAGTACTTC.

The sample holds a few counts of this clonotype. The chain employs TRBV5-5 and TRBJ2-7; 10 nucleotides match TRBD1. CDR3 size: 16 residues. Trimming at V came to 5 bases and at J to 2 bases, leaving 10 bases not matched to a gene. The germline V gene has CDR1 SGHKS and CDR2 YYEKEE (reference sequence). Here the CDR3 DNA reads TGTGCCAGCAGATCCGGGACAGGGGAACCGCCCTACGAGCAGTACTTC. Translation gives CASRSGTGEPPYEQYF.

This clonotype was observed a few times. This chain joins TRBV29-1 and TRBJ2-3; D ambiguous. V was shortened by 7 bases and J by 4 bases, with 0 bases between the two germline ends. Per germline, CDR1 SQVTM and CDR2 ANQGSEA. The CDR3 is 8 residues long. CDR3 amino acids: CSADTQYF. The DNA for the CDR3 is TGCAGCGCAGATACGCAGTATTTT.

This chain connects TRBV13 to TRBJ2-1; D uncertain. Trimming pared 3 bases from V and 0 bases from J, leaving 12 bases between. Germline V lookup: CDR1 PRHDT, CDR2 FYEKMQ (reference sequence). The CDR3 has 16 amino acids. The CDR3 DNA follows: TGTGCCAGCAGCTTTTTGACGGCAAGCTCCTACAATGAGCAGTTCTTC. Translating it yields CASSFLTASSYNEQFF.

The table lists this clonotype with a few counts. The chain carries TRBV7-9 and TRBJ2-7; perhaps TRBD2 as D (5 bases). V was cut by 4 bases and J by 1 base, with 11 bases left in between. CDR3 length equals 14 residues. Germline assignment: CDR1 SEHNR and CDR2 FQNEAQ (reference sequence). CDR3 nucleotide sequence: TGTGCCAGCAGCTCCGCCCGGGGATCCTACGAGCAGTACTTC. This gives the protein CASSSARGSYEQYF.

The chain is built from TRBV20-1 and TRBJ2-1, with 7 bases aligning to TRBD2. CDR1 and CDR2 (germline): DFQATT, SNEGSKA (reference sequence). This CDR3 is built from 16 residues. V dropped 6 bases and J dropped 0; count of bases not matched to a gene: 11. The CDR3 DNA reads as TGCAGTGCAGTGGCCCCCAGCGGGACCTCCTACAATGAGCAGTTCTTC. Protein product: CSAVAPSGTSYNEQFF.

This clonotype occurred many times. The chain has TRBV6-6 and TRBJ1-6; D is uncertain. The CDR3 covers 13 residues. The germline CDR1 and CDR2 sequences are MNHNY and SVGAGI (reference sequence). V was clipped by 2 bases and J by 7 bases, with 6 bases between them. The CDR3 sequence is CASSYQTNSPLHF. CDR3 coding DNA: TGTGCCAGCAGTTACCAGACAAATTCACCCCTCCACTTT.

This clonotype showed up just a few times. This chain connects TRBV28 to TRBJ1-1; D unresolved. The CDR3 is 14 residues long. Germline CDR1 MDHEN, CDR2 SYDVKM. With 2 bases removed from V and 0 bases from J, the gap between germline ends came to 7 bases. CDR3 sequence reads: CASSLGNLNTEAFF. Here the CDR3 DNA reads TGTGCCAGCAGTTTAGGCAACTTGAACACTGAAGCTTTCTTT.

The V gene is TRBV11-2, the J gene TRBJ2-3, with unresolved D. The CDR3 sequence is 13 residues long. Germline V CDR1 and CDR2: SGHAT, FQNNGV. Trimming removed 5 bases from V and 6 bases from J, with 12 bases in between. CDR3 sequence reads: CASSGSRADTQYF. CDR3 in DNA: TGTGCCAGCAGCGGCAGTAGAGCGGATACGCAGTATTTT.

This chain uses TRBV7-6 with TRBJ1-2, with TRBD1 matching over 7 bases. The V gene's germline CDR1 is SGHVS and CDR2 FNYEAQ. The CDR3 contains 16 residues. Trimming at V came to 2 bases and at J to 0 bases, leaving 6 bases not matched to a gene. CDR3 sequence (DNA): TGTGCCAGCAGCTTATATACAGGGGTAACTAACTATGGCTACACCTTC. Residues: CASSLYTGVTNYGYTF.

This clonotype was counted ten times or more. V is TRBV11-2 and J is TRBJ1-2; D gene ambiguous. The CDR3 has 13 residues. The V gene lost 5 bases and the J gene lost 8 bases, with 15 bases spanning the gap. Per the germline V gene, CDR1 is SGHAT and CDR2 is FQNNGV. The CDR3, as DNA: TGTGCCAGCAGCCTTCTTCGGAGGCTCGGCTACACCTTC. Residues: CASSLLRRLGYTF.

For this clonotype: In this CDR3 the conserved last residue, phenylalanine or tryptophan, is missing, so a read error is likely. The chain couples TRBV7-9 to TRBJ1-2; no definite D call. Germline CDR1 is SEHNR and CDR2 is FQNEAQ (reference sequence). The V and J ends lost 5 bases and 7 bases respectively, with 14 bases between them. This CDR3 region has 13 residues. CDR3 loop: CASSEGPRAGYTY. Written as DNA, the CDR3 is TGTGCCAGCAGCGAAGGCCCTCGGGCTGGCTACACCTAC.

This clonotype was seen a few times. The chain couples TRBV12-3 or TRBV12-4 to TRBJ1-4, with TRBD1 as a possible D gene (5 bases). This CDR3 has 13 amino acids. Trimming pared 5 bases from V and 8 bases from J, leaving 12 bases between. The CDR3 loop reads CASSRGAGEKLFF. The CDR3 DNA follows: TGTGCCAGCAGTAGGGGAGCAGGAGAAAAACTGTTTTTT.

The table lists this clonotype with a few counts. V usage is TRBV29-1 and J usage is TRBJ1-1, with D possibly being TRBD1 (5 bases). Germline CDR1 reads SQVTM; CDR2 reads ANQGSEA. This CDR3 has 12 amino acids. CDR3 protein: CTLGEPGTEAFF. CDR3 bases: TGCACCCTAGGGGAGCCGGGCACTGAAGCTTTCTTT.

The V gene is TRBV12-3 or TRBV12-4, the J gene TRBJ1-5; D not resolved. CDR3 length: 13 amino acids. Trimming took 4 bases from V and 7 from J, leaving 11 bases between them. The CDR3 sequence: CASSSHAGQPQHF. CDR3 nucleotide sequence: TGTGCCAGCAGTTCTCACGCAGGCCAGCCCCAGCATTTT.

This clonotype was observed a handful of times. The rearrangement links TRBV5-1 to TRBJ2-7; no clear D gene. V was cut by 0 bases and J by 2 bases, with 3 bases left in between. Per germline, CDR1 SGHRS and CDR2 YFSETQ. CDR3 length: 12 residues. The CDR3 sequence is CASSLGAYEQYF. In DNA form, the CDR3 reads TGCGCCAGCAGCTTGGGAGCCTACGAGCAGTACTTC.

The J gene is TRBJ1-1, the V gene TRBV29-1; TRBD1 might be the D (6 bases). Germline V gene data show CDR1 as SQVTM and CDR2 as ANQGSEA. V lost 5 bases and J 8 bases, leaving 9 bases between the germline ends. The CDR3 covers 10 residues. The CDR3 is CSVPGTEAFF. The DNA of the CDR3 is TGCAGCGTTCCCGGGACAGAAGCTTTCTTT.

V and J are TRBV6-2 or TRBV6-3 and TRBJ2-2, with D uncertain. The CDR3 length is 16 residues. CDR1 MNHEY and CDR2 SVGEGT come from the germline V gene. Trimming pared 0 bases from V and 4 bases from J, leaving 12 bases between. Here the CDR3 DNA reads TGTGCCAGCAGTTACTCTGCCGTGGGTGGCACCGGGGAGCTGTTTTTT. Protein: CASSYSAVGGTGELFF.